This T cell receptor beta chain was captured by sequencing in a study of technical replicates of blood from several donors. Assay: immunoSEQ multiplex PCR; the TCRdb copy retains only in-frame clones and omits some. This sample yields some 11,000 clones, of which roughly 94% are seen a single time; approximately 7.2% belongs to the top ten. The germline CDR1 and CDR2 sequences are MNHEY and SMNVEV (reference sequence). CDR3 size: 14 residues. V lost 9 bases and J lost 9; bases outside the gene matches: 13. Sequenced material: PBMCs. The sequence was collected from a human donor in good health. The chain joins TRBV27 to TRBJ2-1; 8 bases match TRBD2. DNA of the CDR3: TGTGCCAGTAGGGGGGGAGTAGCGGGACTTGAGCAGTTCTTC. Amino acids: CASRGGVAGLEQFF.